The 16 T cell receptor beta chains given below trace back to one sample, sequenced in a study of T cells after yellow fever vaccination. TCRdb re-analysed the 5' RACE reads in MiXCR, keeping a single row per CDR3 protein. Found here are over 120,000 distinct CDR3 sequences, 6.6% of them singletons; the top ten hold under 0.7%. Specimen: CD4+ T cells sorted from PBMCs, collected 10 days after the yellow fever booster vaccination. The receptor set was obtained from a man aged 30 to 45 who received the YFV17D yellow fever vaccine.

This clonotype turned up a few times. CDR3 in DNA: TGTGCCAGCAGAGGATTGACAGGGGATAATTCACCCCTCCACTTT. Translated, it gives CASRGLTGDNSPLHF. J is TRBJ1-6 and V is TRBV6-2 or TRBV6-3, with 8 bases fitting TRBD1. CDR3 length: 15 amino acids. Per germline, CDR1 MNHEY and CDR2 SVGEGT. V shed 6 bases and J 5 bases; nucleotides not matched to a gene: 6.

This clonotype has ten or more counts. This chain links TRBV29-1 with TRBJ1-1, with 10 bases that match TRBD1. Germline CDR1 SQVTM, CDR2 ANQGSEA. With 7 bases clipped from V and 5 bases from J, the junction kept 13 bases outside the gene matches. The CDR3 runs 15 residues. CDR3 bases: TGCAGCGCCGAAACGGGACAGGGGCGCACGACTGAAGCTTTCTTT. This codes for CSAETGQGRTTEAFF.

This clonotype was found many times. The chain has TRBV18 and TRBJ2-7; TRBD1 matches 8 bases. The CDR3 has 14 residues. Germline-derived CDR1 and CDR2 are KGHSH and LQKENI. Germline trimming cut 8 bases from V and 4 bases from J; bases unmatched to any gene: 10. This chain's CDR3 is CASTPAGGYYEQYF. The CDR3 DNA reads as TGTGCCAGCACCCCGGCAGGGGGCTATTACGAGCAGTACTTC.

This clonotype has more than one count but fewer than ten. The genes are TRBV7-2 and TRBJ2-7, with D possibly being TRBD2 (6 bases). Trimming cost V 3 bases and J 0 bases, with 12 bases left between them. This CDR3 contains 15 residues. The germline CDR1 and CDR2 sequences are SGHTA and FQGNSA. CDR3 DNA: TGTGCCAGCAGCTTTAGCGGTTTGGGCTCCTACGAGCAGTACTTC. This encodes CASSFSGLGSYEQYF.

This clonotype was counted ten times or more. V usage is TRBV3-1 and J usage is TRBJ2-1; D might be TRBD2 (6 bases). V lost 4 bases and J lost 9, with 13 bases in between. The CDR3 contains 13 residues. The germline V gene encodes CDR1 LGHDT and CDR2 YNNKEL (reference sequence). CDR3 protein: CASSLFEGGEQFF. The CDR3 bases are TGTGCCAGCAGCCTATTTGAGGGAGGTGAGCAGTTCTTC.

This clonotype showed up many times. J is TRBJ1-4 and V is TRBV12-3 or TRBV12-4; no clear D. The CDR3 is 12 residues long. Between the trimmed V and J ends, which lost 7 bases and 10 bases, there was a span of 13 bases. CDR3 DNA: TGTGCCAGCAACTTTTTGGATGGAAAACTGTTTTTT. It yields the protein CASNFLDGKLFF.

The table lists this clonotype with a few counts. The chain recombines TRBV11-2 with TRBJ2-7; 7 bases are shared with TRBD1. Germline loops: CDR1 SGHAT, CDR2 FQNNGV. The CDR3 sequence is 13 residues long. V gave up 7 bases and J gave up 2 bases; unmatched junction bases: 5. In DNA form, the CDR3 reads TGTGCCAGCACCAGGGGGTTTGCCTACGAGCAGTACTTC. It translates to CASTRGFAYEQYF.

This sequence joins TRBV6-5 and TRBJ1-1; D remains unclear. CDR1 is MNHEY and CDR2 is SVGAGI in the germline V gene. This CDR3 is built from 15 residues. V was clipped by 2 bases and J by 0 bases, with 10 bases between them. CDR3 coding DNA: TGTGCCAGCAGTTACAACCCGGGCCTGAACACTGAAGCTTTCTTT. This translates into CASSYNPGLNTEAFF.

This clonotype was observed at least ten times. The chain joins TRBV6-5 to TRBJ2-1; TRBD1 is a possible D gene (6 bases). Germline loops: CDR1 MNHEY, CDR2 SVGAGI. Between the trimmed V and J ends, which lost 11 bases and 7 bases, there was a span of 12 bases. The CDR3 runs to 11 residues. CDR3: CASGQGNEQFF. DNA for the CDR3: TGTGCCTCGGGTCAGGGGAATGAGCAGTTCTTC.

This clonotype was counted a few times. V and J are TRBV7-6 and TRBJ2-4; 9 nucleotides line up with TRBD1. V lost 1 base to trimming and J lost 9 bases; unmatched junction nucleotides: 10. CDR3 length: 16 residues. The germline V gene has CDR1 SGHVS and CDR2 FNYEAQ. The CDR3 nucleotides are TGTGCCAGCAGCTTAGAAGCCCCGGGACAGGGTGTCATTCAGTACTTC. This translates into CASSLEAPGQGVIQYF.

Many counts were recorded for this clonotype. The CDR3 nucleotides read TGTGCCAGCAGCGACCGCCGGAGCAATGAGCAGTTCTTC. It is translated as CASSDRRSNEQFF. The J gene is TRBJ2-1, the V gene TRBV3-1; no reliable D call. This CDR3 has 13 residues. V was cut by 5 bases and J by 6 bases, with 11 bases left in between. CDR1 and CDR2 (germline): LGHDT, YNNKEL (reference sequence).

This clonotype showed up many times. The V call is TRBV30, the J call TRBJ2-1, with TRBD2 matching over 12 bases. The junction had 5 bases not matched to a gene; V was cut back by 0 bases and J by 2 bases. Per germline, CDR1 GTSNPN and CDR2 SVGIG (reference sequence). CDR3 length: 17 amino acids. This CDR3 is CAWSVAWTSGTYNEQFF. Written as DNA, the CDR3 is TGTGCCTGGAGTGTAGCGTGGACTAGCGGGACCTACAATGAGCAGTTCTTC.

This clonotype was seen more than once but under ten times. Since a much larger clone is just one base distant, this may be a read error. This rearrangement joins TRBV4-2 to TRBJ2-3; D gene uncertain. Germline CDR1 and CDR2: LGHNA and YNFKEQ. The CDR3 runs 16 residues. V gave up 1 base and J gave up 6 bases, with 17 bases separating them. The CDR3 sequence: CASSQGLRVKTDTQYF. The CDR3 DNA sequence: TGTGCCAGCAGCCAAGGCTTACGGGTTAAGACGGATACGCAGTATTTT.

At least ten counts were recorded for this clonotype. V and J are TRBV6-1 and TRBJ2-1; possibly TRBD2 for D (6 bases). Germline values: CDR1 MNHNS, CDR2 SASEGT. This CDR3 contains 13 residues. Trimming stripped 6 bases from V and 5 bases from J, with 11 bases between. The CDR3 DNA follows: TGTGCCAGCAGATGGAGGGCGGACAATGAGCAGTTCTTC. It yields the protein CASRWRADNEQFF.

Many counts were recorded for this clonotype. The chain uses TRBV5-4 and TRBJ2-5, with unresolved D. The CDR3 is made up of 12 amino acids. Germline loops: CDR1 SGHNT, CDR2 YYREEE (reference sequence). V lost 4 bases to trimming and J lost 5 bases, with 9 bases between them. DNA of the CDR3: TGTGCCAGCAGCCTTAAACTGGAGACCCAGTACTTC. As protein: CASSLKLETQYF.

This clonotype was observed a few times. The chain joins TRBV5-4 to TRBJ2-7; D not resolved. Germline V gene lookup returns CDR1 SGHNT and CDR2 YYREEE (reference sequence). This CDR3 is built from 11 residues. Trimming pared 3 bases from V and 5 bases from J, leaving 6 bases between. The CDR3 is CASSSIHEQYF. CDR3 DNA: TGTGCCAGCAGCTCGATACACGAGCAGTACTTC.